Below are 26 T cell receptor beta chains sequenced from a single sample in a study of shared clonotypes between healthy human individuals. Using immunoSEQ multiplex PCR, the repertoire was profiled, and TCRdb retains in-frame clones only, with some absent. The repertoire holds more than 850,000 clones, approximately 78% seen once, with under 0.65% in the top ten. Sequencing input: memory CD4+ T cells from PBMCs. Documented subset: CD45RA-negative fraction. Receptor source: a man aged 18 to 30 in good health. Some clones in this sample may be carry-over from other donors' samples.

The CDR3 bases are TGTGCCAGCAGAGCCGGGATCCAAACGCCCTACGAGCAGTACTTC. Protein sequence: CASRAGIQTPYEQYF. The chain carries TRBV5-6 and TRBJ2-7; a weak D match, TRBD2 (5 bases). CDR3 length equals 15 residues. Germline loops: CDR1 SGHDT, CDR2 YYEEEE. Trimming took 5 bases from V and 2 from J, leaving 17 bases between them.

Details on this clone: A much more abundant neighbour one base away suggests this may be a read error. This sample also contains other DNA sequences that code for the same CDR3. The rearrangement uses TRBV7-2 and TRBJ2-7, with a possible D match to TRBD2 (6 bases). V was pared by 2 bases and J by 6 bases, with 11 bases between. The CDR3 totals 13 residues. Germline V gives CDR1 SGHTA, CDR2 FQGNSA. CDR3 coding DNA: TGTGCCAGCAGCTTACGGCGGGGAGGCGAGCAGTACTTC. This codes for CASSLRRGGEQYF.

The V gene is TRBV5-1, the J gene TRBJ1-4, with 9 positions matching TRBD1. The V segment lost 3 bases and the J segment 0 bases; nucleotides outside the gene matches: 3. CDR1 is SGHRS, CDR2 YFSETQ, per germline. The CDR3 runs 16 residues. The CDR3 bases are TGCGCCAGCAGCTGGGGACAGGGCACAACTAATGAAAAACTGTTTTTT. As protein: CASSWGQGTTNEKLFF.

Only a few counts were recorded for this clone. The CDR3 reads CASSLEGRGLNTEAFF. CDR3 DNA: TGCGCCAGCAGCTTGGAGGGTCGGGGCTTGAACACTGAAGCTTTCTTT. J is TRBJ1-1 and V is TRBV5-1; TRBD1 might be the D (5 bases). Germline values: CDR1 SGHRS, CDR2 YFSETQ. V lost 0 bases, J lost 0 bases, and 12 bases lay in between. The CDR3 consists of 16 residues.

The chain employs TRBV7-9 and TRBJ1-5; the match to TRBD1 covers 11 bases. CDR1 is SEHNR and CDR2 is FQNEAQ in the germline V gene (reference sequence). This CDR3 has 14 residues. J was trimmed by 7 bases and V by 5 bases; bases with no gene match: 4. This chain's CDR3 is CASSLGQGGQPQHF. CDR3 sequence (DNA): TGTGCCAGCAGCCTGGGACAGGGGGGACAGCCCCAGCATTTT.

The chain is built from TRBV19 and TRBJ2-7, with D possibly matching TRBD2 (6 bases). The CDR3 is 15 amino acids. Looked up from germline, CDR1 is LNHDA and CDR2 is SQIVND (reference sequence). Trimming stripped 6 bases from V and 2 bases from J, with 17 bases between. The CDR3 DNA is TGTGCCAGTAGCCGGGGACTGTCGAGGGCCTACGAGCAGTACTTC. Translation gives CASSRGLSRAYEQYF.

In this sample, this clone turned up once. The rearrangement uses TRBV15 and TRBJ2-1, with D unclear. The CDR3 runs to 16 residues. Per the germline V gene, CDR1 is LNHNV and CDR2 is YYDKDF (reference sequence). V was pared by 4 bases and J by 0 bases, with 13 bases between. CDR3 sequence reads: CATSTVDHSSYNEQFF. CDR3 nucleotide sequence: TGTGCCACCAGCACTGTGGACCACAGCTCCTACAATGAGCAGTTCTTC.

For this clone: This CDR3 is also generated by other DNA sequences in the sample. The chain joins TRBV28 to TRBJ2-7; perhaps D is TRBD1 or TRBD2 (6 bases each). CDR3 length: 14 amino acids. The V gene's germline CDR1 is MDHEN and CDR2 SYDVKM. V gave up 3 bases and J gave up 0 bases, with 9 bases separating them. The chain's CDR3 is CASSLGGSSYEQYF. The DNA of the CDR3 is TGTGCCAGCAGTTTGGGGGGCAGCTCCTACGAGCAGTACTTC. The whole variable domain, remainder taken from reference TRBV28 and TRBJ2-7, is DVKVTQSSRYLVKRTGEKVFLECVQDMDHENMFWYRQDPGLGLRLIYFSYDVKMKEKGDIPEGYSVSREKKERFSLILESASTNQTSMYLCASSLGGSSYEQYFGPGTRLTVT.

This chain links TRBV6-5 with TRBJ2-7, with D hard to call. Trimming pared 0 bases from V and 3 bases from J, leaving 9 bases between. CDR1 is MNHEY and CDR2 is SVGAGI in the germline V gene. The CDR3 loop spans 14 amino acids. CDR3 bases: TGTGCCAGCAGTTACTCGGACCAACGCTACGAGCAGTACTTC. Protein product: CASSYSDQRYEQYF.

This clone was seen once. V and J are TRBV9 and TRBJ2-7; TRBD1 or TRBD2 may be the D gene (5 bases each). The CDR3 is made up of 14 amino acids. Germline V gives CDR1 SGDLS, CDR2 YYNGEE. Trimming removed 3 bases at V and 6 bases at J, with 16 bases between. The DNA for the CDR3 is TGTGCCAGCAGCGCAGGGACCCATTCGGGCGAGCAGTACTTC. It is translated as CASSAGTHSGEQYF.

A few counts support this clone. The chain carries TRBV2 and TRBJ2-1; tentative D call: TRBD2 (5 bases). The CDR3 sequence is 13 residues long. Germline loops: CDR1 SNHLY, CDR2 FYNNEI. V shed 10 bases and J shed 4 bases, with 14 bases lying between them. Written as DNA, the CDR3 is TGTGCCACATGGGGAGTTAAGTACAATGAGCAGTTCTTC. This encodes CATWGVKYNEQFF.

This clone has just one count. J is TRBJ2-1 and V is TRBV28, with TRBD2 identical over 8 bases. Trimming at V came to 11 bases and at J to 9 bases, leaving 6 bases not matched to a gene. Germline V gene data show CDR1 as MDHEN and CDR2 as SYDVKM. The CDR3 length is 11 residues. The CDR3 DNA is TGTGCCGCCGGGGGGGGCGGTGAGCAGTTCTTC. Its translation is CAAGGGGEQFF. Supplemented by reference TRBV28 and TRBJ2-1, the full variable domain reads DVKVTQSSRYLVKRTGEKVFLECVQDMDHENMFWYRQDPGLGLRLIYFSYDVKMKEKGDIPEGYSVSREKKERFSLILESASTNQTSMYLCAAGGGGEQFFGPGTRLTVL.

The CDR3 protein is CASSPSGFNQPQHF. CDR3 DNA sequence: TGTGCCAGCTCACCATCTGGATTCAATCAGCCCCAGCATTTT. The rearrangement uses TRBV18 and TRBJ1-5, with D unresolved. The germline CDR1 and CDR2 sequences are KGHSH and LQKENI. The V end was cut by 2 bases, the J end by 3 bases, with 8 bases between. The CDR3 sequence is 14 residues long.

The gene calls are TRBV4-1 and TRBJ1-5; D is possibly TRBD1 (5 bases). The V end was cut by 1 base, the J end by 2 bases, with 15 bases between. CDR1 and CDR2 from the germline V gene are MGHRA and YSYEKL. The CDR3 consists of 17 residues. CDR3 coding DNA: TGCGCCAGCAGCCAAGTGTCTGGAAGGGGAGGCAATCAGCCCCAGCATTTT. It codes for CASSQVSGRGGNQPQHF.

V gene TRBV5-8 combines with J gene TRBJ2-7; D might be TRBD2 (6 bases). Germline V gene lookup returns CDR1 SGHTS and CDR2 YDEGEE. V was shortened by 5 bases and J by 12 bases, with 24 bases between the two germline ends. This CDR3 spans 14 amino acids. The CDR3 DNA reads TGTGCCAGCAGAAATCGGGGGAGGTCATTCAGGGTGTACTTC. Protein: CASRNRGRSFRVYF.

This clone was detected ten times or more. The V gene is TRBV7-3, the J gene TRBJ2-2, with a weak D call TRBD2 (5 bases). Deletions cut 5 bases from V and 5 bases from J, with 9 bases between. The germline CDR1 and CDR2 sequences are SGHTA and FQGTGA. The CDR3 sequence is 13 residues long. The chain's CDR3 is CASSAGWTGELFF. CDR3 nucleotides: TGTGCCAGCAGCGCGGGTTGGACCGGGGAGCTGTTTTTT. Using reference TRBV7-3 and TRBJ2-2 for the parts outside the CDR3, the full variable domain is GAGVSQTPSNKVTEKGKYVELRCDPISGHTALYWYRQSLGQGPEFLIYFQGTGAADDSGLPNDRFFAVRPEGSVSTLKIQRTERGDSAVYLCASSAGWTGELFFGEGSRLTVL.

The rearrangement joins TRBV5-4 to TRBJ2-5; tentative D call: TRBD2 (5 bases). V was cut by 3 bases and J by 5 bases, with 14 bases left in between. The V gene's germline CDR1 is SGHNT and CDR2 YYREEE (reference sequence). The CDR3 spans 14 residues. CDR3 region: CASSSREGGETQYF. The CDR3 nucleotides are TGTGCCAGCAGCTCCCGGGAAGGCGGTGAGACCCAGTACTTC. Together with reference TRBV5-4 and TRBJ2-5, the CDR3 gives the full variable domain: ETGVTQSPTHLIKTRGQQVTLRCSSQSGHNTVSWYQQALGQGPQFIFQYYREEENGRGNFPPRFSGLQFPNYSSELNVNALELDDSALYLCASSSREGGETQYFGPGTRLLVL.

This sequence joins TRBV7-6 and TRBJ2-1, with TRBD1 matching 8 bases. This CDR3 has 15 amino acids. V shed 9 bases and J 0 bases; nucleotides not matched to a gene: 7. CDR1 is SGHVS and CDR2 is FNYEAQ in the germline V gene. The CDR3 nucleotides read TGTGCCAGTCAACAGGGGGTAAGCTCCTACAATGAGCAGTTCTTC. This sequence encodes CASQQGVSSYNEQFF.

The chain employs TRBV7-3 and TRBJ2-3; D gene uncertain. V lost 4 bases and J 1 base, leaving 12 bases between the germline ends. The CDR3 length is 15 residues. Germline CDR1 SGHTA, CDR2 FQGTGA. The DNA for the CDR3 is TGTGCCAGCAGCTCCAATCCGGTGGGCACAGATACGCAGTATTTT. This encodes CASSSNPVGTDTQYF.

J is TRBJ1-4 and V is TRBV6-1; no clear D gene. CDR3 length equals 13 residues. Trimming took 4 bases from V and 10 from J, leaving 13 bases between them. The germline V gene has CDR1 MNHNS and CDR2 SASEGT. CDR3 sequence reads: CASSGAGAGKLFF. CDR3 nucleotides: TGTGCCAGCAGTGGGGCGGGAGCAGGAAAACTGTTTTTT.

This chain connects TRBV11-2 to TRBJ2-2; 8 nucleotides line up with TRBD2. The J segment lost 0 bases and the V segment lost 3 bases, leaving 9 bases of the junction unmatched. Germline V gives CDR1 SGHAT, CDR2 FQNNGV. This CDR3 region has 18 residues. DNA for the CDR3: TGTGCCAGCAGCTTTTTAGCGGGATTATCCTCGAACACCGGGGAGCTGTTTTTT. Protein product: CASSFLAGLSSNTGELFF. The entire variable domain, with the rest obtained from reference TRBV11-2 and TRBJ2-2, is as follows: EAGVAQSPRYKIIEKRQSVAFWCNPISGHATLYWYQQILGQGPKLLIQFQNNGVVDDSQLPKDRFSAERLKGVDSTLKIQPAKLEDSAVYLCASSFLAGLSSNTGELFFGEGSRLTVL.

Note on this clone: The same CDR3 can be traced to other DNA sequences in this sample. The DNA of the CDR3 is TGTGCCAGCTCTCTGGGACAGGGGAACACTGAAGCTTTCTTT. It encodes CASSLGQGNTEAFF. The J gene is TRBJ1-1, the V gene TRBV18, with 9 bases lining up with TRBD1. The CDR3 is made up of 14 amino acids. CDR1 is KGHSH, CDR2 LQKENI, per germline. Losses at the gene ends were 6 bases for V and 1 base for J; bases not matched to a gene: 3.

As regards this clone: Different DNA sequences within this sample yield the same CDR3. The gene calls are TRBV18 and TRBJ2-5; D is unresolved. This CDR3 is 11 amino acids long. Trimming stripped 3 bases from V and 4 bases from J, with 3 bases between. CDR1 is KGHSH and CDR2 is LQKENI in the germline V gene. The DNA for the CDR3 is TGTGCCAGCTCACCCGGAGAGACCCAGTACTTC. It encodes CASSPGETQYF.

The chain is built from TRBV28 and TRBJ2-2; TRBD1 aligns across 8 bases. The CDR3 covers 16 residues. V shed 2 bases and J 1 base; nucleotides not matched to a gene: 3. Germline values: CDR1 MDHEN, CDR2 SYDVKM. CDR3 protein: CASSLQGTGNTGELFF. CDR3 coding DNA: TGTGCCAGCAGTTTACAAGGGACAGGGAACACCGGGGAGCTGTTTTTT.

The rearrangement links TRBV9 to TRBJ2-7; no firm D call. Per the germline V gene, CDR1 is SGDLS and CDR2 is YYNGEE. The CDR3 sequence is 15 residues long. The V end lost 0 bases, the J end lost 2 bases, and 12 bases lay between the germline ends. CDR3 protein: CASSVGVRKPYEQYF. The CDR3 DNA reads TGTGCCAGCAGCGTAGGCGTCAGGAAGCCCTACGAGCAGTACTTC.

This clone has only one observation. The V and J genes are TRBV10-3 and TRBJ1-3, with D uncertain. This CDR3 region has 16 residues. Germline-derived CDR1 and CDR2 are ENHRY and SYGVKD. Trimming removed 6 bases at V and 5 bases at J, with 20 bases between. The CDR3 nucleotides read TGTGCCATCAGCCAAGATCCGGACCCTGGCCGAAACACCATATATTTT. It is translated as CAISQDPDPGRNTIYF.